This T cell receptor beta chain was documented in a study of T cell responses to AZD1222 COVID-19 vaccine. Notes on the study in general: Once two AZD1222 doses were given, Spike-specific TCR breadth and depth went up. Vaccine-related CD4 TCRs covered spike, predominating at 160-218 and 743-854. Nearly half of unique spike-specific TCRs reportedly avoided B.1.351 and B.1.1.7 mutated regions.

Here immunoSEQ multiplex PCR was the method, and the copy in TCRdb shows in-frame clones only, minus some. The sample includes 140,000 to 150,000 clones, 70% to 90% of them seen just once. This CDR3 is 14 amino acids long. Looked up from germline, CDR1 is LNHDA and CDR2 is SQIVND (reference sequence). Trimming took 7 bases from V and 0 from J, leaving 7 bases between them. With regard to this clone: Its target is not known.

This TCR came from an adult in good health. The sequenced sample was peripheral blood, obtained on day 0 of AZD1222 vaccination. This chain uses TRBV19 with TRBJ1-6; D not resolved. CDR3 nucleotides: TGTGCCAGTATTGGGAGCTCCTATAATTCACCCCTCCACTTT. Protein product: CASIGSSYNSPLHF.